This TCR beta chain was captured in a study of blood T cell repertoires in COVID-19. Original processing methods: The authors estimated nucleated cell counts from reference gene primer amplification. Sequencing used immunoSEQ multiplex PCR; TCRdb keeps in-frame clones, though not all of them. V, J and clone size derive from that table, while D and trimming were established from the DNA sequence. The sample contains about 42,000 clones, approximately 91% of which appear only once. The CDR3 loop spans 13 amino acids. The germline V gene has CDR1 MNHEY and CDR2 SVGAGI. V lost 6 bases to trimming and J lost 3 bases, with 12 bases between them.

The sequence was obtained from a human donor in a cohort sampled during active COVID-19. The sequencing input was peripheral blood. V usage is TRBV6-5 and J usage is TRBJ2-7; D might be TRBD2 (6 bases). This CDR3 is CASRVMGGYEQYF. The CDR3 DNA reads TGTGCCAGCAGGGTTATGGGGGGCTACGAGCAGTACTTC.